These 22 T cell receptor beta chains came from one sample sequenced in a study of siplizumab effects on memory and regulatory T cells. TCRdb's copy holds only in-frame clones and misses some; the assay was immunoSEQ multiplex PCR. The data show roughly 120,000 clones, less than 95% seen once. The sample was non-Treg CD4+ T cells sorted from blood. The receptors shown here come from a human donor in good health.

This chain connects TRBV19 to TRBJ2-6; no reliable D call. The CDR3 has 12 residues. The V end lost 8 bases, the J end lost 1 base, and 3 bases lay between the germline ends. Germline loops: CDR1 LNHDA, CDR2 SQIVND (reference sequence). The CDR3 DNA is TGTGCCAGTCTGTCTGGGGCCAACGTCCTGACTTTC. Protein: CASLSGANVLTF. The whole variable domain, remainder taken from reference TRBV19 and TRBJ2-6, is DGGITQSPKYLFRKEGQNVTLSCEQNLNHDAMYWYRQDPGQGLRLIYYSQIVNDFQKGDIAEGYSVSREKKESFPLTVTSAQKNPTAFYLCASLSGANVLTFGAGSRLTVL.

This rearrangement joins TRBV6-5 to TRBJ2-7, with D unclear. The CDR3 extends over 13 amino acids. The germline V gene has CDR1 MNHEY and CDR2 SVGAGI. Deletions cut 0 bases from V and 7 bases from J, with 10 bases between. CDR3 amino acids: CASSYSSGFEQYF. The CDR3 DNA follows: TGTGCCAGCAGTTACTCTTCAGGATTTGAGCAGTACTTC.

The CDR3 loop reads CASSLDPDYGYTF. Here the CDR3 DNA reads TGTGCCAGCAGTTTAGACCCGGATTATGGCTACACCTTC. The chain has TRBV27 and TRBJ1-2; no reliable D call. The CDR3 is 13 amino acids. CDR1 is MNHEY and CDR2 is SMNVEV in the germline V gene (reference sequence). The ends were cut back, 2 bases at V and 5 bases at J, with 9 bases in the middle.

V is TRBV10-3 and J is TRBJ2-2, with 7 positions matching TRBD1. The CDR3 covers 14 residues. J lost 3 bases, V lost 7 bases, and 5 bases had no gene match. CDR1 and CDR2 from the germline V gene are ENHRY and SYGVKD. CDR3 in DNA: TGTGCCATCAAGACAGGGCGGGACACCGGGGAGCTGTTTTTT. It yields the protein CAIKTGRDTGELFF.

The genes are TRBV19 and TRBJ1-3; a possible D gene is TRBD1 (5 bases). Germline CDR1 LNHDA, CDR2 SQIVND (reference sequence). The CDR3 runs 17 residues. V lost 6 bases to trimming and J lost 0 bases, with 18 bases between them. CDR3 DNA sequence: TGTGCCAGTAGACCGGGACCGGGGTCATCCTCTGGAAACACCATATATTTT. Protein: CASRPGPGSSSGNTIYF.

The chain combines TRBV7-2 with TRBJ2-1, with D hard to call. The CDR3 runs 14 residues. CDR1 is SGHTA and CDR2 is FQGNSA in the germline V gene. V was pared by 5 bases and J by 9 bases, with 17 bases between. CDR3 DNA: TGTGCCAGCAGCCCGCCCCTACAACGTGGTGAGCAGTTCTTC. Protein: CASSPPLQRGEQFF.

The V call is TRBV5-1, the J call TRBJ1-1; D is possibly TRBD1 (5 bases). The CDR3 covers 14 residues. V was trimmed by 0 bases and J by 3 bases, leaving 9 bases between them. CDR1 and CDR2 from the germline V gene are SGHRS and YFSETQ. CDR3 bases: TGCGCCAGCAGCTTGGTCGGGGACTACACTGAAGCTTTCTTT. The encoded protein is CASSLVGDYTEAFF.

A note on this clone: Sequence at one end of the junction differs from germline and may be a read error. J is TRBJ1-2 and V is TRBV2, with TRBD1 as a possible D gene (6 bases). The CDR3 sequence is 10 residues long. Germline assignment: CDR1 SNHLY and CDR2 FYNNEI. The CDR3 bases are TGTGCCAGCACCCGGGGGGGGCATCACTTC. Protein: CASTRGGHHF. The whole variable domain, remainder taken from reference TRBV2 and TRBJ1-2, is EPEVTQTPSHQVTQMGQEVILRCVPISNHLYFYWYRQILGQKVEFLVSFYNNEISEKSEIFDDQFSVERPDGSNFTLKIRSTKLEDSAMYFCASTRGGHHFGSGTRLTVV.

This clone is a singleton in its sample. The chain couples TRBV10-3 to TRBJ2-5, with 8 bases fitting TRBD2. Trimming at V came to 10 bases and at J to 5 bases, leaving 18 bases not matched to a gene. The CDR3 length is 16 residues. CDR1 is ENHRY and CDR2 is SYGVKD in the germline V gene. DNA of the CDR3: TGTGCCAGCCATGGGGGGTCCGAGCGGGAGCTGGAGACCCAGTACTTC. Translating gives CASHGGSERELETQYF.

The genes are TRBV6-5 and TRBJ2-7; tentative D call: TRBD1 (5 bases). Deletions cut 4 bases from V and 4 bases from J, with 11 bases between. The CDR3 spans 13 residues. CDR1 and CDR2 (germline): MNHEY, SVGAGI. The CDR3 loop is CASSSPGPYEQYF. In DNA, the CDR3 is TGTGCCAGCAGTTCCCCAGGGCCTTACGAGCAGTACTTC.

The chain links TRBV5-6 to TRBJ2-5; TRBD1 might be the D (6 bases). The J call may be faulty, since TRBJ2-7 better matches the DNA end. This CDR3 region has 14 residues. Looked up from germline, CDR1 is SGHDT and CDR2 is YYEEEE. In DNA, the CDR3 is TGTGCCAGCAGCCCCTTGACAGGACCCTACGAGCAGTACTTC. Encoded protein: CASSPLTGPYEQYF.

CDR3 region: CASSPQGLAGLAKNIQYF. The CDR3 DNA reads as TGTGCCAGCAGTCCTCAGGGACTAGCGGGACTAGCCAAAAACATTCAGTACTTC. The chain couples TRBV27 to TRBJ2-4; TRBD2 agrees at 13 bases. This CDR3 region has 18 residues. In germline, CDR1 is MNHEY, CDR2 SMNVEV (reference sequence). With V trimmed by 5 bases and J by 0 bases, 7 bases remained unmatched.

This sequence joins TRBV6-5 and TRBJ2-3; 7 nucleotides agree with TRBD2. CDR3 size: 14 residues. V dropped 5 bases and J dropped 4; count of bases not matched to a gene: 6. Germline-derived CDR1 and CDR2 are MNHEY and SVGAGI. The CDR3 protein is CASSRGSGADTQYF. Written as DNA, the CDR3 is TGTGCCAGCAGTCGCGGAAGCGGGGCAGATACGCAGTATTTT.

The chain has TRBV19 and TRBJ1-1; weak D call: TRBD1 (5 bases). The germline CDR1 and CDR2 sequences are LNHDA and SQIVND (reference sequence). This CDR3 contains 12 residues. Trimming removed 4 bases from V and 11 bases from J, with 14 bases in between. This CDR3 reads CASSTMTGLAFF. CDR3 DNA: TGTGCCAGTAGTACCATGACGGGGCTGGCTTTCTTT.

The rearrangement uses TRBV9 and TRBJ2-5; D is perhaps TRBD2 (5 bases). Looked up from germline, CDR1 is SGDLS and CDR2 is YYNGEE. The length of the CDR3 is 13 residues. Trimming took off 0 bases at V and 5 bases at J, with 8 bases between the two ends. Written as DNA, the CDR3 is TGTGCCAGCAGCGTAGACCCGGGGGAGACCCAGTACTTC. This encodes CASSVDPGETQYF.

The chain employs TRBV5-6 and TRBJ2-5, with a possible D match to TRBD1 (6 bases). V shed 4 bases and J shed 12 bases, with 16 bases lying between them. Per the germline V gene, CDR1 is SGHDT and CDR2 is YYEEEE. The length of the CDR3 is 12 residues. CDR3: CASSAGTPREYF. In nucleotides, the CDR3 is TGTGCCAGCAGCGCCGGGACACCTAGGGAGTACTTC. Using reference TRBV5-6 and TRBJ2-5 for the parts outside the CDR3, the full variable domain is DAGVTQSPTHLIKTRGQQVTLRCSPKSGHDTVSWYQQALGQGPQFIFQYYEEEERQRGNFPDRFSGHQFPNYSSELNVNALLLGDSALYLCASSAGTPREYFGPGTRLLVL.

This chain links TRBV2 with TRBJ1-5; D might be TRBD1 (6 bases). Germline CDR1 is SNHLY and CDR2 is FYNNEI. V was pared by 7 bases and J by 6 bases, with 19 bases between. This CDR3 is 15 amino acids long. CDR3 in DNA: TGTGCCAGCACGTCGGTAGGGCGGGGGGCTCAGCCCCAGCATTTT. Translating gives CASTSVGRGAQPQHF.

The J gene is TRBJ2-3, the V gene TRBV5-1, with a tentative D call TRBD2 (5 bases). Trimming pared 0 bases from V and 5 bases from J, leaving 13 bases between. Looked up from germline, CDR1 is SGHRS and CDR2 is YFSETQ. The CDR3 spans 15 residues. The CDR3 nucleotides read TGCGCCAGCAGCTTGGGGCCGGGGAGTGAAGATACGCAGTATTTT. Residues: CASSLGPGSEDTQYF.

The V call is TRBV6-6, the J call TRBJ2-7; 8 bases fit TRBD1. The ends lost 7 bases at V and 9 bases at J; junction bases unmatched: 14. Germline CDR1 reads MNHNY; CDR2 reads SVGAGI (reference sequence). CDR3 length equals 14 residues. This CDR3 is CASTRLDRGFGQYF. CDR3 DNA: TGTGCCAGCACGCGCCTTGACAGGGGATTCGGGCAGTACTTC.

The J gene is TRBJ2-3, the V gene TRBV7-9; weak D call: TRBD1 (6 bases). The CDR3 loop spans 15 amino acids. Trimming took off 5 bases at V and 2 bases at J, with 14 bases between the two ends. Germline V gives CDR1 SEHNR, CDR2 FQNEAQ (reference sequence). CDR3 region: CASSLPGGHTDTQYF. The CDR3 DNA is TGTGCCAGCAGCCTCCCTGGGGGACACACAGATACGCAGTATTTT.

The CDR3 DNA reads as TGTGCCAGTAGAACAAGGGGGGACAGGGCAGCGACTGAAGCTTTCTTT. Its protein product is CASRTRGDRAATEAFF. The chain joins TRBV19 to TRBJ1-1, with TRBD1 matching 9 bases. This CDR3 region has 16 residues. Germline V gene data show CDR1 as LNHDA and CDR2 as SQIVND (reference sequence). J gave up 5 bases and V 6 bases, and 13 bases lay outside the gene matches.

This clone was counted once. CDR3 sequence: CASSQVLTGGSYGYTF. In nucleotides, the CDR3 is TGTGCCAGCAGCCAAGTCCTAACGGGGGGCTCTTATGGCTACACCTTC. The gene calls are TRBV5-6 and TRBJ1-2; TRBD1 is a possible D gene (6 bases). The CDR3 totals 16 residues. Germline V CDR1 and CDR2: SGHDT, YYEEEE. V was pared by 4 bases and J by 5 bases, with 21 bases between.